A selection of T cell receptor beta chains follows, all from one sample in a study of blood T cell repertoires in COVID-19. Here immunoSEQ multiplex PCR was the method, and the copy in TCRdb shows in-frame clones only, minus some. The repertoire holds approximately 75,000 clones, with nearly 90% as singletons. Material: peripheral blood. These TCRs come from a man between 45 and 60 years old with acute or convalescent COVID-19. Each CDR3 is given with its conserved first and last residue. Each record gives: V gene, clone size, J gene, D gene, CDR3 length, CDR3 protein, CDR3 DNA. D genes are given only for firm matches. A row's size may be missing; if present it is once, few, many or a size class.

V gene: TRBV5-1
clone size: once
J gene: TRBJ1-6
D gene: NA
CDR3 length: 14
CDR3 protein: CASSRGSDNSPLHF
CDR3 DNA: TGCGCCAGTAGTCGGGGATCGGATAATTCACCCCTCCACTTT

V gene: TRBV7-5
clone size: NA
J gene: TRBJ1-2
D gene: NA
CDR3 length: 15
CDR3 protein: CARSGAGGLIYGYTF
CDR3 DNA: TGTGCCAGATCTGGGGCAGGGGGCCTCATTTATGGCTACACCTTC

V gene: TRBV7-6
clone size: NA
J gene: TRBJ1-6
D gene: TRBD1
CDR3 length: 14
CDR3 protein: CASRYGTDNSPLHF
CDR3 DNA: TGTGCCAGCAGATATGGGACAGACAATTCACCCCTCCACTTT

V gene: TRBV6-6
clone size: NA
J gene: TRBJ1-5
D gene: TRBD1
CDR3 length: 19
CDR3 protein: CASSPGTVTSPIGNQPQHF
CDR3 DNA: TGTGCCAGCAGTCCCGGGACAGTCACCTCTCCAATTGGCAATCAGCCCCAGCATTTT

V gene: TRBV12-5
clone size: NA
J gene: TRBJ2-4
D gene: TRBD1
CDR3 length: 13
CDR3 protein: CASGYRGKNIQYF
CDR3 DNA: TGTGCTAGTGGTTACAGGGGCAAAAACATTCAGTACTTC

V gene: TRBV6-5
clone size: NA
J gene: TRBJ1-1
D gene: NA
CDR3 length: 13
CDR3 protein: CASSYGADTEAFF
CDR3 DNA: TGTGCCAGCAGTTACGGGGCAGACACTGAAGCTTTCTTT

V gene: TRBV30
clone size: NA
J gene: TRBJ1-6
D gene: NA
CDR3 length: 16
CDR3 protein: CAWTPGGSPYNSPLHF
CDR3 DNA: TGTGCCTGGACCCCGGGGGGGAGTCCCTATAATTCACCCCTCCACTTT

V gene: TRBV5-1
clone size: once
J gene: TRBJ2-5
D gene: TRBD1
CDR3 length: 16
CDR3 protein: CASSTNPTGVGETQYF
CDR3 DNA: TGCGCCAGCAGCACAAACCCGACAGGGGTCGGGGAGACCCAGTACTTC

V gene: TRBV19
clone size: NA
J gene: TRBJ2-5
D gene: NA
CDR3 length: 15
CDR3 protein: CASSSGFRLQETQYF
CDR3 DNA: TGTGCCAGTAGTTCAGGGTTCCGGCTACAAGAGACCCAGTACTTC

V gene: TRBV6-1
clone size: NA
J gene: TRBJ2-4
D gene: NA
CDR3 length: 14
CDR3 protein: CASSEDRVKNIQYF
CDR3 DNA: TGTGCCAGCAGTGAAGACAGGGTAAAAAACATTCAGTACTTC

V gene: TRBV5-6
clone size: NA
J gene: TRBJ2-7
D gene: NA
CDR3 length: 11
CDR3 protein: CASSRSYEQYF
CDR3 DNA: TGTGCCAGCAGCCGCTCCTACGAGCAGTACTTC

V gene: TRBV6-1
clone size: NA
J gene: TRBJ2-5
D gene: TRBD2
CDR3 length: 18
CDR3 protein: CASSEKVGLAGGMKTQYF
CDR3 DNA: TGTGCCAGCAGTGAAAAGGTGGGACTAGCGGGGGGGATGAAGACCCAGTACTTC

V gene: TRBV6-5
clone size: NA
J gene: TRBJ2-7
D gene: TRBD1
CDR3 length: 15
CDR3 protein: CASSPGTGSSYEQYF
CDR3 DNA: TGTGCCAGCAGCCCCGGGACAGGGAGCTCCTACGAGCAGTACTTC

V gene: TRBV5-6
clone size: NA
J gene: TRBJ2-7
D gene: NA
CDR3 length: 13
CDR3 protein: CASSSYSSYEQYF
CDR3 DNA: TGTGCCAGCAGCTCGTACTCTTCCTACGAGCAGTACTTC

V gene: TRBV7-3
clone size: once
J gene: TRBJ2-3
D gene: NA
CDR3 length: 13
CDR3 protein: CASSPTGTDTQYF
CDR3 DNA: TGTGCCAGCAGCCCGACAGGCACAGATACGCAGTATTTT

V gene: TRBV7-3
clone size: NA
J gene: TRBJ2-2
D gene: TRBD1
CDR3 length: 15
CDR3 protein: CASSLTGQGTGELFF
CDR3 DNA: TGTGCCAGCAGCTTGACCGGACAGGGCACCGGGGAGCTGTTTTTT

V gene: TRBV7-9
clone size: few
J gene: TRBJ1-5
D gene: NA
CDR3 length: 14
CDR3 protein: CASIAEQWRQPQHF
CDR3 DNA: TGTGCCAGCATCGCCGAACAGTGGCGCCAGCCCCAGCATTTT

V gene: TRBV6-4
clone size: NA
J gene: TRBJ2-3
D gene: NA
CDR3 length: 14
CDR3 protein: CASSEGTDTDTQYF
CDR3 DNA: TGTGCCAGCAGTGAAGGGACTGACACAGATACGCAGTATTTT

V gene: TRBV13
clone size: many
J gene: TRBJ1-2
D gene: TRBD1
CDR3 length: 14
CDR3 protein: CASSLGTGDYGYTF
CDR3 DNA: TGTGCCAGCAGCCTCGGGACAGGTGACTATGGCTACACCTTC

V gene: TRBV2
clone size: NA
J gene: TRBJ1-4
D gene: NA
CDR3 length: 14
CDR3 protein: CASRGDTSNEKLFF
CDR3 DNA: TGTGCCAGCAGAGGGGACACCTCAAATGAAAAACTGTTTTTT

V gene: TRBV4-1
clone size: NA
J gene: TRBJ1-1
D gene: NA
CDR3 length: 15
CDR3 protein: CASSHSGDGNTEAFF
CDR3 DNA: TGCGCCAGCAGCCATTCGGGGGATGGAAACACTGAAGCTTTCTTT

V gene: TRBV5-5
clone size: NA
J gene: TRBJ2-3
D gene: NA
CDR3 length: 15
CDR3 protein: CASSSTSYYTDTQYF
CDR3 DNA: TGTGCCAGCAGCTCAACAAGCTACTACACAGATACGCAGTATTTT

V gene: TRBV27
clone size: NA
J gene: TRBJ1-4
D gene: TRBD1
CDR3 length: 14
CDR3 protein: CASSYRGRGEKLFF
CDR3 DNA: TGTGCCAGCAGTTACAGGGGGCGCGGGGAAAAACTGTTTTTT

V gene: TRBV9
clone size: NA
J gene: TRBJ2-7
D gene: TRBD1
CDR3 length: 14
CDR3 protein: CASSVGDRVYEQYF
CDR3 DNA: TGTGCCAGCAGCGTAGGGGACAGGGTCTACGAGCAGTACTTC

V gene: TRBV5-6
clone size: NA
J gene: TRBJ1-4
D gene: TRBD1
CDR3 length: 17
CDR3 protein: CASSLGQGASTNEKLFF
CDR3 DNA: TGTGCCAGCAGCTTGGGACAGGGGGCCTCAACTAATGAAAAACTGTTTTTT

V gene: TRBV19
clone size: NA
J gene: TRBJ2-3
D gene: NA
CDR3 length: 16
CDR3 protein: CASSASGVGVSDTQYF
CDR3 DNA: TGTGCCAGTAGCGCCTCGGGGGTGGGAGTCTCAGATACGCAGTATTTT

V gene: TRBV7-8
clone size: NA
J gene: TRBJ2-7
D gene: TRBD1
CDR3 length: 15
CDR3 protein: CASSLAGQGTYEQYF
CDR3 DNA: TGTGCCAGCAGCTTAGCGGGACAGGGAACCTACGAGCAGTACTTC

V gene: TRBV10-3
clone size: NA
J gene: TRBJ1-3
D gene: TRBD1
CDR3 length: 15
CDR3 protein: CAIRGQGSSGNTIYF
CDR3 DNA: TGTGCCATCAGGGGACAGGGTAGCTCTGGAAACACCATATATTTT

V gene: TRBV7-8
clone size: NA
J gene: TRBJ2-7
D gene: NA
CDR3 length: 14
CDR3 protein: CASSLEGGANEQYF
CDR3 DNA: TGTGCCAGCAGCTTAGAGGGGGGGGCAAACGAGCAGTACTTC